A single sample is the source of the 4 T cell receptor beta chains below, sequenced in a study of regulatory T cells in long-lasting Graves disease. The time point here: newly diagnosed GD, antithyroid drugs for less than 3 months. PBMC-extracted RNA yielded the TCR library. Building of the TCR beta libraries involved iRepertoire HTBI primers and Arm-PCR of CDR3 regions. TCRdb reprocessed the multiplex PCR reads via MiXCR and lists one record per CDR3 protein. The data hold 530,000 or so distinct CDR3 sequences, with about 13% observed a single time. The same sample was also studied in work on T cells in Graves' hyperthyroidism and ophthalmopathy.

The specimen was peripheral blood mononuclear cells (PBMCs), collected at new diagnosis, from a patient treated with antithyroid drugs. Receptors originate from a man aged 25-45 years with Graves disease.

The rearrangement joins TRBV5-4 to TRBJ1-2; D unclear. The germline V and J ends were trimmed by 0 bases and 4 bases, with 13 bases remaining between them. Germline V gene sequence: CDR1 SGHNT, CDR2 YYREEE (reference sequence). CDR3 length: 15 amino acids. The CDR3 region is CASSLDFEGRYGYTF. The CDR3 DNA reads TGTGCCAGCAGCTTGGATTTTGAGGGCCGCTATGGCTACACCTTC.

This clonotype was observed a handful of times. CDR3 DNA: TGTGCCACCAGCAGAGACCTACTCCGGGACGGTACCTACGAGCAGTACTTC. This sequence encodes CATSRDLLRDGTYEQYF. V usage is TRBV15 and J usage is TRBJ2-7; tentatively, D is TRBD1 or TRBD2 (5 bases each). CDR1 and CDR2 from the germline V gene are LNHNV and YYDKDF (reference sequence). V was clipped by 0 bases and J by 2 bases, with 17 bases between them. This CDR3 has 17 residues.

This clonotype has ten or more counts. This chain connects TRBV7-2 to TRBJ2-5; 13 positions match TRBD2. Germline CDR1 SGHTA, CDR2 FQGNSA. The ends lost 5 bases at V and 2 bases at J; junction bases unmatched: 5. The CDR3 is made up of 16 amino acids. The CDR3 DNA reads as TGTGCCAGCAGCATACTAGCGGGAGGGGCACAAGAGACCCAGTACTTC. Protein sequence: CASSILAGGAQETQYF. Drawing the rest from reference TRBV7-2 and TRBJ2-5, the complete variable domain is GAGVSQSPSNKVTEKGKDVELRCDPISGHTALYWYRQSLGQGLEFLIYFQGNSAPDKSGLPSDRFSAERTGGSVSTLTIQRTQQEDSAVYLCASSILAGGAQETQYFGPGTRLLVL.

This clonotype was observed a few times. V is TRBV5-1 and J is TRBJ2-7, with 8 bases aligning to TRBD1. J gave up 7 bases and V 4 bases, and 13 bases lay outside the gene matches. The CDR3 length is 15 residues. CDR1 is SGHRS, CDR2 YFSETQ, per germline. CDR3 amino acids: CASSAGQGAPGEQYF. The CDR3 region has the DNA TGCGCCAGCAGCGCTGGTCAGGGGGCGCCGGGGGAGCAGTACTTC. The variable domain in full, completed from reference TRBV5-1 and TRBJ2-7, reads KAGVTQTPRYLIKTRGQQVTLSCSPISGHRSVSWYQQTPGQGLQFLFEYFSETQRNKGNFPGRFSGRQFSNSRSEMNVSTLELGDSALYLCASSAGQGAPGEQYFGPGTRLTVT.